Below, 2 T cell receptor beta chains from the same sample are listed, as sequenced in a study of cytomegalovirus exposure and HLA in healthy donors. Researchers ran the PCR with 60 Vbeta and 13 Jbeta primers. Profiled with immunoSEQ multiplex PCR; TCRdb holds only in-frame clones, not every one. Here the sample spans approximately 110,000 clones, around 70% being singletons. The sample was PBMCs. Every receptor here comes from a woman aged 40 to 50 in good health and CMV-seropositive.

This chain joins TRBV14 and TRBJ2-5; 14 bases are a match to TRBD2. V shed 3 bases and J 0 bases; nucleotides not matched to a gene: 6. The CDR3 spans 18 residues. Germline CDR1 reads SGHDN; CDR2 reads FVKESK. The CDR3 region has the DNA TGTGCCAGCAGCCAGGGGACTAGCGGGGGAAAGTACCAAGAGACCCAGTACTTC. Amino acid sequence: CASSQGTSGGKYQETQYF.

This chain links TRBV10-1 with TRBJ1-2; 8 nucleotides line up with TRBD1. V lost 10 bases to trimming and J lost 7 bases; unmatched junction nucleotides: 8. The CDR3 extends over 12 amino acids. CDR1 is WNHNN and CDR2 is SYGVQD in the germline V gene (reference sequence). CDR3 amino acids: CAIPGQVCGYTF. The DNA for the CDR3 is TGCGCCATCCCGGGACAGGTTTGTGGCTACACCTTC.